The 3 T cell receptor beta chains presented below share a single source sample, sequenced in a study of metastatic and nonmetastatic thyroid tumors. Patients underwent thyroid surgery, and none had received any treatment before it. Via MiXCR, TCRdb re-called the PCR reads. Counted here are some 33,000 clones, 15% occurring once; the ten biggest clones make up around 20%. Sequenced material: blood. These receptors all come from a male donor with papillary thyroid cancer or a benign thyroid nodule (not recorded which). Some clones in this sample may be carry-over from other donors' samples.

Comments on this clone: A read error may explain this, as a much larger clone is one base away. In DNA, the CDR3 is TGCGCCAGCAGCCCTTGGTGGGGTGATATAAACCCCTCTGGAAACACCATATATTTT. Its protein is CASSPWWGDINPSGNTIYF. The genes are TRBV4-1 and TRBJ1-3, with no clear D. CDR1 and CDR2 from the germline V gene are MGHRA and YSYEKL. This CDR3 spans 19 amino acids. Trimming cost V 4 bases and J 0 bases, with 22 bases left between them.

This clone came up many times. V usage is TRBV6-1 and J usage is TRBJ1-1, with 10 positions matching TRBD1. The CDR3 is made up of 16 amino acids. V lost 6 bases and J lost 5; bases outside the gene matches: 12. The germline V gene has CDR1 MNHNS and CDR2 SASEGT. The CDR3 region is CASRSDRGQRGTEAFF. The CDR3 DNA sequence: TGTGCCAGCAGATCCGACAGGGGGCAACGAGGGACTGAAGCTTTCTTT.

This clone was observed many times. The chain is built from TRBV2 and TRBJ2-3; 9 bases agree with TRBD2. This CDR3 contains 15 residues. Germline trimming cut 7 bases from V and 4 bases from J; bases unmatched to any gene: 9. The germline gives CDR1 SNHLY, CDR2 FYNNEI. CDR3 nucleotide sequence: TGTGCCAGCACCCTGACTAGCGGCGAGGCAGATACGCAGTATTTT. Its translation: CASTLTSGEADTQYF.